The 27 T cell receptor beta chains presented below share a single source sample, sequenced in a study of T cell responses to AZD1222 COVID-19 vaccine. The table came from immunoSEQ multiplex PCR; TCRdb's copy has only in-frame clones and leaves some out. Of tens of thousands of clones listed, 85% to 90% are singletons. Material: peripheral blood, obtained on day 0 of AZD1222 vaccination. These receptors came from an adult in good health.

The chain joins TRBV18 to TRBJ2-1; 8 bases are a match to TRBD2. Germline trimming cut 4 bases from V and 3 bases from J; bases unmatched to any gene: 8. Germline V gene data show CDR1 as KGHSH and CDR2 as LQKENI. The CDR3 extends over 16 amino acids. The CDR3 protein is CASSRESGGLYNEQFF. CDR3 sequence (DNA): TGTGCCAGCTCACGGGAGAGCGGGGGCCTCTACAATGAGCAGTTCTTC.

V gene TRBV9 combines with J gene TRBJ1-1; a weak D match, TRBD1 (6 bases). V was pared by 4 bases and J by 1 base, with 11 bases between. This CDR3 is built from 14 residues. CDR1 is SGDLS and CDR2 is YYNGEE in the germline V gene. Here the CDR3 reads CASSPGQPNTEAFF. The CDR3, as DNA: TGTGCCAGCAGCCCCGGACAGCCGAACACTGAAGCTTTCTTT.

V gene TRBV5-4 combines with J gene TRBJ2-1, with 8 bases matching TRBD1. CDR3 length: 13 amino acids. The germline V gene has CDR1 SGHNT and CDR2 YYREEE (reference sequence). Germline trimming cut 4 bases from V and 5 bases from J; bases unmatched to any gene: 2. CDR3 DNA sequence: TGTGCCAGCAGCAAGGGACAGGACAATGAGCAGTTCTTC. Residues: CASSKGQDNEQFF.

This chain uses TRBV28 with TRBJ1-1; the D is unclear. The CDR3 contains 14 residues. CDR1 and CDR2 (germline): MDHEN, SYDVKM. Trimming left V 2 bases short and J 5 bases short, with 12 bases between. The CDR3 DNA is TGTGCCAGCAGTTTAAGGGCGGGATGGACTGAAGCTTTCTTT. This encodes CASSLRAGWTEAFF. The full variable domain, rest sourced from reference TRBV28 and TRBJ1-1, is DVKVTQSSRYLVKRTGEKVFLECVQDMDHENMFWYRQDPGLGLRLIYFSYDVKMKEKGDIPEGYSVSREKKERFSLILESASTNQTSMYLCASSLRAGWTEAFFGQGTRLTVV.

The V and J genes are TRBV11-2 and TRBJ1-3, with 10 bases aligning to TRBD1. Germline-derived CDR1 and CDR2 are SGHAT and FQNNGV. V lost 4 bases, J lost 2 bases, and 2 bases stayed unmatched. This CDR3 comprises 15 residues. CDR3 coding DNA: TGTGCCAGCAGCTCCGGGACAGGGGCTGGAAACACCATATATTTT. Its protein is CASSSGTGAGNTIYF.

This clone was seen a single time. The CDR3 nucleotides read TGTGCCAGCAGTGTGGGGCTAGCCAGGTACAATGAGCAGTTCTTC. This translates into CASSVGLARYNEQFF. The chain links TRBV2 to TRBJ2-1; D might be TRBD1 or TRBD2, each matching 5 bases. Germline CDR1 reads SNHLY; CDR2 reads FYNNEI. The CDR3 is made up of 15 amino acids. Trimming pared 4 bases from V and 4 bases from J, leaving 14 bases between.

This clone was detected only once. The V gene is TRBV5-1, the J gene TRBJ2-7; 7 nucleotides agree with TRBD1. This CDR3 contains 16 residues. From germline, CDR1 is SGHRS and CDR2 YFSETQ. V shed 5 bases, J shed 2 bases, and the junction held 13 bases outside the gene matches. The CDR3 reads CASRQKVGTETYEQYF. The CDR3 DNA reads TGCGCCAGCAGGCAGAAGGTGGGGACAGAGACCTACGAGCAGTACTTC.

The CDR3 DNA sequence: TGTGCCAGCTTGGGGGCAGATACGCAGTATTTT. It translates to CASLGADTQYF. The rearrangement links TRBV6-4 to TRBJ2-3; D possibly matches TRBD1 or TRBD2 (5 bases each). V lost 8 bases and J 4 bases, leaving 7 bases between the germline ends. The CDR3 contains 11 residues. Per the germline V gene, CDR1 is MRHNA and CDR2 is SNTAGT.

This clone was seen once. The CDR3 DNA follows: TGTGCCAGTAGTGTCGGGACAGGGCCAACCCAGTACTTC. Protein product: CASSVGTGPTQYF. The chain has TRBV19 and TRBJ2-5, with 9 positions matching TRBD1. J lost 8 bases, V lost 5 bases, and 6 bases had no gene match. Per germline, CDR1 LNHDA and CDR2 SQIVND (reference sequence). This CDR3 has 13 amino acids.

The V gene is TRBV7-9, the J gene TRBJ1-2; TRBD1 matches 8 bases. The CDR3 runs 14 residues. Per the germline V gene, CDR1 is SEHNR and CDR2 is FQNEAQ (reference sequence). The ends lost 5 bases at V and 8 bases at J; junction bases unmatched: 10. CDR3 sequence reads: CASSETQGAGGYTF. CDR3 nucleotides: TGTGCCAGCAGCGAAACCCAGGGGGCCGGGGGCTACACCTTC.

This chain links TRBV18 with TRBJ2-5; D is ambiguous. CDR3 length: 14 amino acids. Trimming cost V 0 bases and J 4 bases, with 9 bases left between them. Germline CDR1 reads KGHSH; CDR2 reads LQKENI. The CDR3 DNA reads TGTGCCAGCTCACCACCAGTTGGGTCAGAGACCCAGTACTTC. This codes for CASSPPVGSETQYF.

The rearrangement joins TRBV29-1 to TRBJ1-5; D gene uncertain. The CDR3 runs 13 residues. Germline CDR1 reads SQVTM; CDR2 reads ANQGSEA. V dropped 4 bases and J dropped 4 bases, with 11 bases sitting between them. The CDR3 DNA is TGCAGCGTTGCCTCGAACCGAAATCAGCCCCAGCATTTT. It codes for CSVASNRNQPQHF.

The chain uses TRBV10-3 and TRBJ1-5, with D maybe TRBD1 (6 bases). Germline V gene lookup returns CDR1 ENHRY and CDR2 SYGVKD. The V and J ends lost 3 bases and 2 bases respectively, with 11 bases between them. This CDR3 has 15 residues. CDR3 protein: CAISDPGAGNQPQHF. Here the CDR3 DNA reads TGTGCCATCAGTGACCCAGGGGCTGGCAATCAGCCCCAGCATTTT.

The chain has TRBV5-1 and TRBJ1-2; D call uncertain. The V end lost 4 bases, the J end lost 5 bases, and 15 bases lay between the germline ends. This CDR3 has 14 amino acids. CDR1 is SGHRS and CDR2 is YFSETQ in the germline V gene. CDR3 residues: CASSHDGSGYGYTF. Written as DNA, the CDR3 is TGCGCCAGCAGCCACGATGGGAGTGGATATGGCTACACCTTC.

V usage is TRBV30 and J usage is TRBJ2-7, with 16 bases aligning to TRBD2. Germline V CDR1 and CDR2: GTSNPN, SVGIG (reference sequence). This CDR3 has 16 amino acids. With 2 bases clipped from V and 7 bases from J, the junction kept 8 bases outside the gene matches. The CDR3 protein is CAWSRGTSGGAREQYF. Written as DNA, the CDR3 is TGTGCCTGGAGTAGAGGGACTAGCGGGGGGGCTCGGGAGCAGTACTTC.

V usage is TRBV7-9 and J usage is TRBJ2-4; D remains unclear. Trimming took 1 base from V and 1 from J, leaving 11 bases between them. Germline V CDR1 and CDR2: SEHNR, FQNEAQ (reference sequence). The CDR3 is 16 residues long. The CDR3 DNA sequence: TGTGCCAGCAGCTTAGGGGCAGGCCTGGCCAAAAACATTCAGTACTTC. Protein: CASSLGAGLAKNIQYF.

The chain couples TRBV19 to TRBJ1-1; D uncertain. Germline CDR1 and CDR2: LNHDA and SQIVND (reference sequence). This CDR3 has 15 amino acids. Trimming shortened V by 5 bases and J by 1 base, and 14 bases separated the two germline ends. The CDR3 spells CASSRRREANTEAFF. DNA of the CDR3: TGTGCCAGTAGTCGCAGGAGGGAGGCGAACACTGAAGCTTTCTTT.

V is TRBV2 and J is TRBJ2-2; 13 positions match TRBD2. The V gene end was trimmed by 8 bases and the J gene end by 7 bases; junction bases not matched to a gene: 4. This CDR3 contains 14 residues. Per germline, CDR1 SNHLY and CDR2 FYNNEI. Here the CDR3 reads CASGTSGVNGELFF. DNA of the CDR3: TGTGCCAGCGGGACTAGCGGGGTCAACGGGGAGCTGTTTTTT.

The genes are TRBV2 and TRBJ2-3; TRBD1 matches 8 bases. There are 15 residues in the CDR3. V shed 3 bases and J 0 bases; nucleotides not matched to a gene: 2. Germline-derived CDR1 and CDR2 are SNHLY and FYNNEI. CDR3 region: CASSEDRASTDTQYF. The CDR3 region has the DNA TGTGCCAGCAGTGAGGACAGGGCCAGCACAGATACGCAGTATTTT.

The DNA of the CDR3 is TGTGCCAGCAGCTCTACAGATCCAAGCTACACCTTC. It translates to CASSSTDPSYTF. This chain joins TRBV7-8 and TRBJ1-2; D is unresolved. The V end was cut by 4 bases, the J end by 9 bases, with 12 bases between. Per the germline V gene, CDR1 is SGHVS and CDR2 is FQNEAQ. The CDR3 extends over 12 amino acids. The whole variable domain, remainder taken from reference TRBV7-8 and TRBJ1-2, is GAGVSQSPRYKVAKRGQDVALRCDPISGHVSLFWYQQALGQGPEFLTYFQNEAQLDKSGLPSDRFFAERPEGSVSTLKIQRTQQEDSAVYLCASSSTDPSYTFGSGTRLTVV.

V usage is TRBV29-1 and J usage is TRBJ1-2, with TRBD1 identical over 7 bases. V lost 5 bases and J lost 4; bases outside the gene matches: 7. Germline CDR1 reads SQVTM; CDR2 reads ANQGSEA. This CDR3 is 13 amino acids long. CDR3 loop: CSVRQGGSYGYTF. The DNA of the CDR3 is TGCAGCGTTCGACAGGGAGGTAGCTATGGCTACACCTTC.

This clone was seen a single time. The CDR3 loop reads CAWTGGRDYGYTF. The CDR3 DNA reads TGTGCCTGGACGGGGGGGAGGGATTATGGCTACACCTTC. The V call is TRBV30, the J call TRBJ1-2, with D tentatively TRBD1 (5 bases). This CDR3 comprises 13 residues. V lost 4 bases and J 5 bases, leaving 14 bases between the germline ends. CDR1 and CDR2 from the germline V gene are GTSNPN and SVGIG (reference sequence).

The chain recombines TRBV7-3 with TRBJ2-6, with D perhaps being TRBD1 or TRBD2 (5 bases each). V shed 2 bases and J shed 0 bases, with 14 bases lying between them. This CDR3 contains 18 residues. Germline V gene lookup returns CDR1 SGHTA and CDR2 FQGTGA. CDR3 coding DNA: TGTGCCAGCAGCTTACGGGGACCCTGGAGCTCTGGGGCCAACGTCCTGACTTTC. It specifies CASSLRGPWSSGANVLTF.

The chain combines TRBV9 with TRBJ1-1; D not certain. This CDR3 spans 14 amino acids. In germline, CDR1 is SGDLS, CDR2 YYNGEE. Trimming left V 2 bases short and J 3 bases short, with 11 bases between. CDR3 sequence reads: CASSVQIEYTEAFF. The DNA of the CDR3 is TGTGCCAGCAGCGTCCAGATTGAGTACACTGAAGCTTTCTTT.

This clone was seen more than once but under ten times. The chain links TRBV9 to TRBJ1-2, with a tentative D call TRBD1 (5 bases). This CDR3 has 14 residues. Germline V CDR1 and CDR2: SGDLS, YYNGEE. Trimming took off 4 bases at V and 5 bases at J, with 15 bases between the two ends. DNA for the CDR3: TGTGCCAGCAGCCCGAGTGTAGGGGAATATGGCTACACCTTC. Its protein product is CASSPSVGEYGYTF.

V gene TRBV10-3 combines with J gene TRBJ1-5; D remains ambiguous. Germline values: CDR1 ENHRY, CDR2 SYGVKD. Trimming shortened V by 4 bases and J by 4 bases, and 8 bases separated the two germline ends. CDR3 length equals 13 residues. The CDR3 loop is CAISVTANQPQHF. CDR3 nucleotides: TGTGCCATCAGTGTCACAGCTAATCAGCCCCAGCATTTT.

CDR3 DNA sequence: TGTGCCAGCAGTTACTCAGGGGGCAGGTCTAATTCACCCCTCCACTTT. Protein sequence: CASSYSGGRSNSPLHF. This chain connects TRBV6-5 to TRBJ1-6, with TRBD1 matching 7 bases. CDR1 is MNHEY, CDR2 SVGAGI, per germline. J was trimmed by 6 bases and V by 0 bases; bases with no gene match: 5. The CDR3 runs 16 residues.